This TCR beta chain stems from a study of cytomegalovirus exposure and HLA in healthy donors. There are a few counts of this clone. V gave up 4 bases and J gave up 4 bases, with 23 bases separating them. CDR1 and CDR2 from the germline V gene are MGHRA and YSYEKL. This CDR3 spans 17 amino acids. The PCR contained 60 Vbeta and 13 Jbeta primers. Sequenced by immunoSEQ multiplex PCR; TCRdb stores in-frame clones only, minus some. The sample has some 140,000 clones, 70% to 85% seen once. V gene TRBV4-1 combines with J gene TRBJ2-7; possibly TRBD2 for D (5 bases). The sequenced sample consisted of PBMCs. The origin of this receptor is a man between 35 and 55 years old in good health and CMV-seropositive. CDR3 DNA sequence: TGCGCCAGCAGCCTTGCTCCACAAGGGAGTTACTCATACGAGCAGTACTTC. It translates to CASSLAPQGSYSYEQYF.